Described below is a single T cell receptor beta chain sequence and its context. The antigen this receptor binds is unknown. The record has no base qualities; no much larger clone is one base away. From the cysteine up to the phenylalanine, the CDR3 has a length of 11 residues. Only the CDR3 DNA is retained, 33 bases long and in frame from the first base. V loses 7 bases of germline sequence and J loses 5 bases, and the interval between the two ends is 9 bases. As encoded in the germline V gene, CDR1 is MDHEN while CDR2 is SYDVKM. The sample comes from a study of beta chain features in type 1 diabetes (dated by TCRdb to the late 2010s). In terms of the full investigation: Mean age, gender distribution, total cell number and subset yield were not different between patients and healthy donors. A total of around 100 million sorted cells were examined across all samples, and RNA yield correlated strongly with the number of cells per subset. In the study, TCRB repertoires of sorted circulating CD4+ T cell subsets from recently diagnosed type 1 diabetes patients were compared with those of matched healthy donors. Regulatory and stem cell-like memory subsets were obtained from only 8 patients and roughly eight healthy donors, while naive and central memory subsets were obtained from all 30 or so donors.

The entire isolated RNA was reverse transcribed using the High Capacity cDNA Reverse Transcription Kit, and thus expressed TCRB transcripts were sequenced. Deep immunoSEQ sequencing was applied to naive, central memory and regulatory T cell samples, giving an average of approximately 4 million total reads per sample. After sorted cells were lysed in RLT buffer, RNA was extracted with DNase-treated RNeasy Micro or Mini kits, with the choice depending on cell number. To prevent cross-contamination, each cell subset was processed individually, whereas patient and healthy donor samples were processed jointly. The immunoSEQ multiplex PCR was used to amplify TCRB sequences from cDNA, yielding 87-bp fragments that span the CDR3 region. The amplicons were sequenced using the Illumina HiSeq platform. Per the original workflow: Synthetic template baselines were used to correct PCR bias computationally, reads within Hamming distance 2 were collapsed, and singletons that could not be merged were discarded. Reads were aligned against IMGT so that V, D and J genes, CDR3 length and insertions or deletions at six rearrangement sites could be assigned. Within each subset, clonotype counts were normalized to the number of sorted cells before true diversity and Gini coefficients were calculated with the tcR R package. Repertoire sharing was quantified using the overlap coefficient calculated on TCRB nucleotide sequences. Out-of-frame TCRB sequences from naive cells were analyzed to stand in for the pre-selection repertoire. Entries here come from immuneACCESS through TCRdb and include only in-frame sequences with V and J called. Some clones fail to appear in such tables; in the studies checked, an unresolved V gene covers under half of the shortfall, and the cause of the remainder is unknown. The V and J calls and clone size were taken over from that table, and D and trimming were inferred from the DNA. Here the sample has 600,000 to 650,000 clones; 15% occur a single time. Under 0.095% of the sample comes from the top ten.

Each donor gave one peripheral blood draw, approximately 120 mL on average, collected into heparinised tubes. A BD FACSAria II and a panel including CD45RO, CCR7, CD25, CD127, CD95 and CD27 were used to sort naive, central memory, regulatory and stem cell-like memory CD4+ T cells. All sorted populations exceeded 95% purity. Right away, PBMCs were isolated by Lymphoprep density gradient centrifugation and were stained directly, with no culture step. So that batch effects would be minimized, each experiment stained and sorted samples in pairs, pairing one healthy donor with one patient. The full study reports these points: Only small numbers of individuals were included in the HLA sub-analyses, which left unresolved whether HLA type had any influence on TCRB rearrangement. Fewer insertions and more nucleotide deletions at VDJ recombination sites were observed in patients with type 1 diabetes, implying thymic rearrangement abnormalities. Type 1 diabetes patients showed a moderate but significant shortening of TCRB CDR3 length in all four CD4+ subsets. Because cDNA was sequenced instead of genomic DNA, activated cells with high expression could be over-represented, although the groups did not differ in activation or CD3 levels. PCR might favor shorter templates, but patient and control samples were amplified and corrected together, so any skew would affect both groups equally. Naive, central memory and regulatory TCRB repertoires appeared to be more similar among patients than among healthy donors.

The sequence was obtained from a man aged 18 to 29 in good health. The sequencing input was naive CD4+ T cells from blood. In light of the paper, this sample's cell subset or site label describes: true naive CD4+ T cells. The rearrangement combines TRBV28 with TRBJ2-7, with a weak D call of TRBD1 (5 bases match). The DNA is as follows: TGTGCCAGCAATGGCAGGGACGAGCAGTACTTC. Its protein is CASNGRDEQYF.